This T cell receptor beta chain was documented in a study of Graves' ophthalmopathy and Graves' hyperthyroidism. Germline lookup yields CDR1 GTSNPN and CDR2 SVGIG (reference sequence). The CDR3 runs to 14 residues. The V and J ends lost 3 bases and 5 bases respectively, with 14 bases between them. Comments on this clonotype: Its antigen remains unidentified.

Findings of the study overall: Among expanded thyroid clonotypes above 0.001 frequency, most also occurred in blood.

Using RNA transcripts, the TCR beta CDR3 regions were amplified. HTBI-primed first-round RT-PCR preceded second-round multiplex PCR. TCRdb itself ran the multiplex PCR reads through MiXCR, one entry per CDR3 protein. The sample consists of over a million distinct CDR3 sequences, 36% of them appearing once. Sample: peripheral blood or thyroid tissue (not recorded which). The rearrangement joins TRBV30 to TRBJ1-5, with D possibly matching TRBD1 (5 bases). The receptor was isolated from an adult man with Graves' hyperthyroidism. The CDR3 protein is CAWRGLGGDQPQHF. For the CDR3, the DNA is TGTGCCTGGAGGGGACTCGGGGGAGATCAGCCCCAGCATTTT.